The 3 T cell receptor beta chains below all came from one sample that was sequenced in a study of coeliac disease. Measured with immunoSEQ multiplex PCR; TCRdb has only the in-frame clones, and not every one. The table has about 2,400 clones, roughly two thirds seen once. Sequencing was carried out using intraepithelial lymphocytes from the gut. These receptors came from a woman between 70 and 85 years old with celiac disease on a gluten-free diet.

The rearrangement links TRBV6-5 to TRBJ2-1, with D hard to call. Germline lookup yields CDR1 MNHEY and CDR2 SVGAGI. V was clipped by 2 bases and J by 7 bases, with 15 bases between them. The CDR3 contains 15 residues. CDR3 nucleotide sequence: TGTGCCAGCAGTTACACGACCCCCGGGTCGAATGAGCAGTTCTTC. Its protein is CASSYTTPGSNEQFF.

Only a few counts were recorded for this clone. J is TRBJ1-1 and V is TRBV11-1; D is unclear. This CDR3 spans 12 amino acids. V was trimmed by 3 bases and J by 10 bases, leaving 12 bases between them. Germline values: CDR1 SGHAT, CDR2 FQDESV (reference sequence). CDR3 nucleotide sequence: TGTGCCAGCAGCTTTTTGGGAGCAGGAGCTTTCTTT. Protein: CASSFLGAGAFF.

This clone occurred once. The rearrangement links TRBV18 to TRBJ1-4; 7 bases agree with TRBD1. CDR3 length: 13 residues. Germline-derived CDR1 and CDR2 are KGHSH and LQKENI. V gave up 7 bases and J gave up 4 bases; unmatched junction bases: 3. The CDR3 coding sequence is TGTGCCAGCTTGGGACAGCGTAATGAAAAACTGTTTTTT. It codes for CASLGQRNEKLFF. Complete variable domain (other parts from reference TRBV18 and TRBJ1-4): NAGVMQNPRHLVRRRGQEARLRCSPMKGHSHVYWYRQLPEEGLKFMVYLQKENIIDESGMPKERFSAEFPKEGPSILRIQQVVRGDSAAYFCASLGQRNEKLFFGSGTQLSVL.